This T cell receptor beta chain originates from a study of regulatory and conventional T cells in RAG deficiency. Study-wide results and caveats: Shannon entropy was markedly lower and Simpson indices higher in RAG-deficient patients than control T-cell subsets. In Omenn syndrome, Treg and Tconv repertoires overlapped >75%.

The V end was cut by 5 bases, the J end by 2 bases, with 13 bases between. CDR3 length equals 15 residues. Looked up from germline, CDR1 is SGHVS and CDR2 is FQNEAQ. About this clone itself: Its target is unknown.

Blood CD4+ CD25-low CD127-high conventional T cells supplied the genomic DNA template. Data came from immunoSEQ multiplex PCR; TCRdb stores just in-frame clones and leaves some out. Among about 46,000 clones listed, 80% to 90% were seen once. These same data were also listed under a study on regulatory T cells. That source adds: Amplification used 52 TRBV primers and 13 TRBJ primers.

The chain uses TRBV7-8 and TRBJ1-3, with D hard to call. This receptor was identified in a human donor in good health. The sequencing sample was made of CD4+ effector T cells sorted from blood. Here the CDR3 DNA reads TGTGCCAGCAGCAGACGGGTCGCCGCTGGAAACACCATATATTTT. Its protein is CASSRRVAAGNTIYF. Based on the CDR3 plus reference TRBV7-8 and TRBJ1-3, the full variable domain is GAGVSQSPRYKVAKRGQDVALRCDPISGHVSLFWYQQALGQGPEFLTYFQNEAQLDKSGLPSDRFFAERPEGSVSTLKIQRTQQEDSAVYLCASSRRVAAGNTIYFGEGSWLTVV.